One and the same sample provided the 24 T cell receptor beta chains below, sequenced in a study of T-cell memory formation after mild COVID-19 (dated by TCRdb to 2020 to 2022). The library was generated by 5' RACE. TCRdb lists the instrument as Illumina NovaSeq 6000. Using fastp trimming at Q25 and MiXCR clonotype assembly, TCRdb reanalyzed the public sequencing data and kept in-frame beta chains. Here each entry gathers all rows of one CDR3 protein and keeps the most common genes and DNA. The sample data list fewer than 250,000 distinct CDR3 sequences, and approximately 15% of these were observed just once. 2.1% of the sample is in the top ten clones. The material sequenced was PBMCs or a T cell subset sorted from them (not recorded which). These receptors all come from an adult woman who had mild COVID-19 (a few samples of this study predate the infection). The sample titles of this study are shuffled in the database, so cell type and time point are left out; the donor was told from shared clones.

The J gene is TRBJ2-1, the V gene TRBV19, with a weak D call TRBD2 (5 bases). V lost 3 bases and J lost 4, with 10 bases in between. Germline CDR1 and CDR2: LNHDA and SQIVND (reference sequence). This CDR3 has 14 amino acids. This chain's CDR3 is CASSIWRAYNEQFF. CDR3 coding DNA: TGTGCCAGTAGTATCTGGCGGGCATACAATGAGCAGTTCTTC.

This clonotype was recorded at least ten times. The chain couples TRBV12-3 or TRBV12-4 to TRBJ2-7; TRBD2 agrees at 7 bases. V was clipped by 7 bases and J by 0 bases; unmatched bases: 9. The CDR3 consists of 15 residues. The CDR3 region is CASKPAGGSSYEQYF. CDR3 bases: TGTGCCAGCAAGCCCGCGGGCGGGAGCTCCTACGAGCAGTACTTC.

The V and J genes are TRBV20-1 and TRBJ1-1; D may be TRBD1 (5 bases). Looked up from germline, CDR1 is DFQATT and CDR2 is SNEGSKA (reference sequence). The CDR3 length is 13 residues. V dropped 6 bases and J dropped 0 bases, with 11 bases sitting between them. The CDR3 is CSAPTGMNTEAFF. The CDR3 DNA follows: TGCAGTGCCCCCACAGGTATGAACACTGAAGCTTTCTTT.

The chain couples TRBV20-1 to TRBJ1-5; 8 positions match TRBD1. Germline lookup yields CDR1 DFQATT and CDR2 SNEGSKA (reference sequence). The CDR3 sequence is 15 residues long. V shed 3 bases, J shed 0 bases, and the junction held 4 bases outside the gene matches. CDR3 nucleotide sequence: TGCAGTGCTAGCCGGGGACAGGCTAGCAATCAGCCCCAGCATTTT. Protein product: CSASRGQASNQPQHF.

The chain recombines TRBV2 with TRBJ1-2; tentative D call: TRBD1 (5 bases). CDR3 length: 14 residues. Trimming removed 3 bases at V and 1 base at J, with 9 bases between. Germline CDR1 and CDR2: SNHLY and FYNNEI. CDR3 DNA sequence: TGTGCCAGCAGTGATTGGGGCCTTAACTATGGCTACACCTTC. Amino acids: CASSDWGLNYGYTF.

This chain uses TRBV5-1 with TRBJ2-5; no clear D. Trimming stripped 7 bases from V and 5 bases from J, with 9 bases between. This CDR3 is built from 11 residues. The germline V gene encodes CDR1 SGHRS and CDR2 YFSETQ. The CDR3 sequence is CASASGETQYF. In DNA, the CDR3 is TGCGCCAGCGCCTCCGGGGAGACCCAGTACTTC.

The J gene is TRBJ1-5, the V gene TRBV20-1; possibly TRBD1 for D (5 bases). The V and J ends lost 1 base and 6 bases respectively, with 10 bases between them. This CDR3 spans 13 amino acids. Germline V gene data show CDR1 as DFQATT and CDR2 as SNEGSKA (reference sequence). CDR3 sequence (DNA): TGCAGTGCTAGAGTGTACGGGGGTCAGCCCCAGCATTTT. Residues: CSARVYGGQPQHF.

This clonotype was observed a few times. Written as DNA, the CDR3 is TGCGCCAGCAGCCTAGGGGTTTCTGGAAACACCATATATTTT. Translation gives CASSLGVSGNTIYF. The rearrangement links TRBV5-1 to TRBJ1-3; D is possibly TRBD1 (5 bases). Germline assignment: CDR1 SGHRS and CDR2 YFSETQ. Deletions cut 4 bases from V and 1 base from J, with 9 bases between. This CDR3 region has 14 residues.

V usage is TRBV5-1 and J usage is TRBJ2-1; 9 nucleotides agree with TRBD2. The germline CDR1 and CDR2 sequences are SGHRS and YFSETQ. J lost 2 bases, V lost 3 bases, and 9 bases had no gene match. This CDR3 spans 17 amino acids. CDR3 DNA: TGCGCCAGCAGCTGGACCCGATTAGCGGGGGCCTACAATGAGCAGTTCTTC. Translation: CASSWTRLAGAYNEQFF. Complete variable domain (other parts from reference TRBV5-1 and TRBJ2-1): KAGVTQTPRYLIKTRGQQVTLSCSPISGHRSVSWYQQTPGQGLQFLFEYFSETQRNKGNFPGRFSGRQFSNSRSEMNVSTLELGDSALYLCASSWTRLAGAYNEQFFGPGTRLTVL.

This clonotype turned up a few times. This rearrangement joins TRBV4-1 to TRBJ2-1, with 7 nucleotides matching TRBD2. Germline CDR1 MGHRA, CDR2 YSYEKL. V dropped 1 base and J dropped 0; count of bases not matched to a gene: 12. CDR3 length: 19 amino acids. The chain's CDR3 is CASSQGPKRGVPSYNEQFF. The CDR3 DNA reads TGCGCCAGCAGCCAAGGCCCTAAACGGGGGGTCCCCTCCTACAATGAGCAGTTCTTC.

This clonotype was observed a handful of times. The chain carries TRBV14 and TRBJ2-7; 11 positions match TRBD2. Trimming at V came to 5 bases and at J to 4 bases, leaving 10 bases not matched to a gene. The CDR3 length is 16 residues. In germline, CDR1 is SGHDN, CDR2 FVKESK. The CDR3 DNA is TGTGCCAGCAGCAAAGGAACGACTAGCGGGAAATACGAGCAGTACTTC. It encodes CASSKGTTSGKYEQYF.

V is TRBV9 and J is TRBJ1-1; maybe TRBD1 (5 bases). Trimming shortened V by 0 bases and J by 5 bases, and 14 bases separated the two germline ends. CDR1 SGDLS and CDR2 YYNGEE come from the germline V gene. The CDR3 is 15 amino acids. The CDR3 is CASSVAVRENTEAFF. CDR3 nucleotides: TGTGCCAGCAGCGTAGCGGTCAGGGAGAATACTGAAGCTTTCTTT. Drawing the rest from reference TRBV9 and TRBJ1-1, the complete variable domain is DSGVTQTPKHLITATGQRVTLRCSPRSGDLSVYWYQQSLDQGLQFLIQYYNGEERAKGNILERFSAQQFPDLHSELNLSSLELGDSALYFCASSVAVRENTEAFFGQGTRLTVV.

This clonotype was seen a handful of times. Here the CDR3 DNA reads TGTGCCAGCAGCCAAGATCGGACAGGTAGTGGCTACACCTTC. This codes for CASSQDRTGSGYTF. The rearrangement uses TRBV4-2 and TRBJ1-2; 7 positions match TRBD1. Germline V CDR1 and CDR2: LGHNA, YNFKEQ. The CDR3 loop spans 14 amino acids. J lost 7 bases, V lost 0 bases, and 5 bases had no gene match.

V is TRBV20-1 and J is TRBJ2-7, with 10 bases matching TRBD2. CDR1 and CDR2 from the germline V gene are DFQATT and SNEGSKA (reference sequence). This CDR3 has 13 residues. V shed 5 bases and J 3 bases; nucleotides not matched to a gene: 4. The CDR3, as DNA: TGCAGTGCTCAAGCGGGAGGGGGCTACGAGCAGTACTTC. Translating gives CSAQAGGGYEQYF.

The V gene is TRBV29-1, the J gene TRBJ2-1, with TRBD1 matching 8 bases. V shed 5 bases and J 6 bases; nucleotides not matched to a gene: 3. The length of the CDR3 is 12 residues. The germline gives CDR1 SQVTM, CDR2 ANQGSEA. CDR3 sequence reads: CSVQGAVNEQFF. CDR3 sequence (DNA): TGCAGCGTTCAGGGGGCTGTCAATGAGCAGTTCTTC.

The sample holds a few counts of this clonotype. This chain links TRBV12-3 or TRBV12-4 with TRBJ1-1, with D perhaps TRBD1 (6 bases). The CDR3 is 14 residues long. Trimming removed 7 bases at V and 1 base at J, with 13 bases between. This chain's CDR3 is CASKGGLANTEAFF. The CDR3 bases are TGTGCCAGCAAGGGGGGGTTGGCGAACACTGAAGCTTTCTTT.

The gene calls are TRBV12-3 or TRBV12-4 and TRBJ2-1; the D is unclear. This CDR3 comprises 16 residues. Trimming took 4 bases from V and 14 from J, leaving 27 bases between them. The CDR3 coding sequence is TGTGCCAGCAGTTCACGGCTAGGATCCTTGACCCTCCAAAAGTTCTTC. Protein product: CASSSRLGSLTLQKFF.

The chain employs TRBV12-3 or TRBV12-4 and TRBJ1-6; D call uncertain. Trimming shortened V by 5 bases and J by 7 bases, and 18 bases separated the two germline ends. This CDR3 has 16 amino acids. The CDR3 region is CASSPGEGLWNSPLHF. DNA of the CDR3: TGTGCCAGCAGTCCGGGAGAAGGGTTATGGAATTCACCCCTCCACTTT.

This clonotype was recorded a few times. This rearrangement joins TRBV6-5 to TRBJ2-3; 10 positions agree with TRBD2. The CDR3 spans 19 residues. V shed 1 base and J 0 bases; nucleotides not matched to a gene: 10. Germline V gene sequence: CDR1 MNHEY, CDR2 SVGAGI. CDR3 in DNA: TGTGCCAGCAGTTACTGGGCTAGCGGGGGTAAAACTAGCACAGATACGCAGTATTTT. Residues: CASSYWASGGKTSTDTQYF.

This clonotype appeared a few times. The chain couples TRBV10-3 to TRBJ1-1; 8 bases line up with TRBD1. V was clipped by 2 bases and J by 5 bases; unmatched bases: 7. This CDR3 contains 15 residues. The germline CDR1 and CDR2 sequences are ENHRY and SYGVKD. The CDR3 DNA follows: TGTGCCATCAGTGAGCCTGGACAGGGCGGAACTGAAGCTTTCTTT. Translated, it gives CAISEPGQGGTEAFF.

This clonotype has a handful of counts. This chain connects TRBV7-6 to TRBJ2-7; TRBD1 matches 8 bases. Germline CDR1 SGHVS, CDR2 FNYEAQ. V was clipped by 5 bases and J by 3 bases; unmatched bases: 3. The CDR3 totals 13 residues. CDR3 bases: TGTGCCAGCAGCAAGGACAGGGACTACGAGCAGTACTTC. Residues: CASSKDRDYEQYF.

This chain joins TRBV2 and TRBJ2-1, with D possibly matching TRBD1 (5 bases). The CDR3 is 15 amino acids. The germline V and J ends were trimmed by 7 bases and 0 bases, with 13 bases remaining between them. The V gene's germline CDR1 is SNHLY and CDR2 FYNNEI. In DNA, the CDR3 is TGTGCCAGCAACCAGGGAAGGAGCTCCTACAATGAGCAGTTCTTC. This encodes CASNQGRSSYNEQFF.

The chain links TRBV5-1 to TRBJ1-1; D might be TRBD1 (5 bases). The CDR3 covers 14 residues. The V and J ends lost 0 bases and 4 bases respectively, with 10 bases between them. The germline gives CDR1 SGHRS, CDR2 YFSETQ. The CDR3 region is CASSLAMGGTEAFF. CDR3 coding DNA: TGCGCCAGCAGCTTGGCCATGGGGGGCACTGAAGCTTTCTTT.

The table lists this clonotype with many counts. This sequence joins TRBV7-4 and TRBJ1-5; the D is unclear. CDR1 and CDR2 from the germline V gene are SGHVT and SQSDAQ. The CDR3 runs to 16 residues. The V gene lost 11 bases and the J gene lost 6 bases, with 26 bases spanning the gap. CDR3 residues: CAPARALQKGGQPQHF. For the CDR3, the DNA is TGTGCCCCAGCTCGGGCCCTACAGAAAGGCGGTCAGCCCCAGCATTTT.